This T cell receptor (beta chain) was obtained from a study of blood T cell repertoires in COVID-19. About the research overall: Researchers got acute and convalescent COVID-19 samples from the United States, Italy and Spain.

The assay was immunoSEQ multiplex PCR, and TCRdb's table has in-frame clones only and misses some. There are 200,000 to 300,000 clones in the sample; approximately 82% occur only once, and under 2% lies in the top ten. Germline values: CDR1 LNHDA, CDR2 SQIVND (reference sequence). Trimming took 5 bases from V and 3 from J, leaving 23 bases between them. The length of the CDR3 is 17 residues. This clonotype originated in a woman of 80 years or more with acute or convalescent COVID-19. The sequencing sample was made of peripheral blood. This chain uses TRBV19 with TRBJ2-7; tentative D call: TRBD2 (5 bases). CDR3 region: CASSPHVSAGKSYEQYF. Here the CDR3 DNA reads TGTGCCAGTAGTCCCCATGTGAGCGCGGGTAAAAGCTACGAGCAGTACTTC.